The 2 T cell receptor beta chains presented below share a single source sample, sequenced in a study of beta chain features in type 1 diabetes. General study findings and limits: In all four CD4+ subsets, TCRB CDR3 length was significantly, moderately reduced in type 1 diabetes.

These receptors have no known antigen. Sequenced material consisted of expressed TCRB transcripts (all of the isolated RNA was reverse transcribed). The repertoire was sequenced with immunoSEQ multiplex PCR; TCRdb's copy has only in-frame clones and lacks some. The sample holds 600,000 to 700,000 clones, roughly an eighth seen once. Sequenced sample: naive CD4+ T cells from blood. The receptor source for this set is a man aged 30 to 45 with type 1 diabetes.

This clone was counted between two and nine times. The rearrangement joins TRBV16 to TRBJ1-5, with D unclear. Trimming cost V 1 base and J 6 bases, with 7 bases left between them. There are 13 residues in the CDR3. Germline assignment: CDR1 KGHSY and CDR2 FQNENV. The CDR3 sequence is CASSQLGPQPQHF. The CDR3 DNA reads TGTGCCAGCAGCCAATTGGGCCCTCAGCCCCAGCATTTT.

This clone has just a few counts. The V call is TRBV7-7, the J call TRBJ2-5, with 9 bases fitting TRBD1. Germline CDR1 is SSHAT and CDR2 is FNYEAQ (reference sequence). V shed 5 bases, J shed 5 bases, and the junction held 6 bases outside the gene matches. This CDR3 spans 14 amino acids. The CDR3 spells CASSTRTGDETQYF. The CDR3 DNA is TGTGCCAGCAGCACCCGGACAGGGGACGAGACCCAGTACTTC.